This T cell receptor (beta chain) emerged from a study of blood T cell repertoires in COVID-19. On the study more broadly: Sites in the United States, Italy and Spain provided acute and convalescent COVID-19 samples. From T cells, B-cell-depleted T cells, or PBMCs came the material, which was cDNA or gDNA.

This clone was found once. In the authors' workflow: Reference gene primer amplification yielded estimated nucleated cell counts. Profiled with immunoSEQ multiplex PCR; TCRdb holds only in-frame clones, not every one. V and J calls and clone size are as listed in that table; D and trimming were resolved from the DNA. The sample yields approximately 300,000 clones, around 86% seen once. This CDR3 has 13 amino acids. Germline V gene data show CDR1 as SGHRS and CDR2 as YFSETQ. V shed 5 bases and J 6 bases; nucleotides not matched to a gene: 6. This chain joins TRBV5-1 and TRBJ2-3, with 7 bases that match TRBD2. Sample: peripheral blood. The clonotype originates from a woman in her forties or fifties with acute or convalescent COVID-19. The CDR3 loop reads CASRNPGGDTQYF. The CDR3 bases are TGCGCCAGCAGAAACCCCGGGGGGGATACGCAGTATTTT.